This T cell receptor beta chain was recovered during a study of blood T cells in healthy people across ages (dated by TCRdb to the mid-2010s). Regarding the complete study: In model experiments, template switching captured about one uniquely barcoded TCR beta cDNA molecule for every two T cells. Using deep sequencing normalized with unique cDNA molecular identifiers, the study measured how TCR beta repertoire diversity changes with age. The study analyzed two additional independent replicas of 1 million unique cDNA reads from the same blood draw for two donors, one aged 18 to 30 and one aged 80 or older. To avoid experimental bias, donors of different ages were distributed randomly across sequencing lanes. The donors were split into four age groups: young (average 16 years), middle-aged (roughly 42), aged (62) and long-lived (approximately 89).

Libraries were built with 5' RACE. This sample was sequenced with an Illumina HiSeq 2500. A second PCR of about 7 to 12 cycles was run with a J-beta primer mix and a sample-barcoded 5' primer. A unique molecular identifier was introduced onto each TCR beta cDNA molecule by a template-switch 5' adaptor carrying 12 random nucleotides. Each sample yielded at least 3 million CDR3-containing paired-end reads. The Mint cDNA synthesis kit, primed by a TRBC-specific oligonucleotide, was used to synthesize first-strand cDNA from all RNA. After uracil-DNA glycosylase treatment, a first 18-cycle PCR used universal primers M1SS and BC2_uni_R on all cDNA. The original methods were these. For normalization, 1 million high-quality reads were randomly selected from each sample, with every read carrying a distinct molecular identifier. Reads sharing molecular identifiers were discarded rather than binned into consensus sequences. CDR3 identification, clonotype clustering and error correction used MiTCR with a Q25 quality threshold and the strictest error-elimination algorithm. A nonparametric unseen species model using Euler transformation provided a lower-bound estimate of total TCR beta diversity. TCRdb reprocessing: public reads trimmed at Q25 with fastp, clones called with MiXCR, in-frame beta chains kept. Under each unique CDR3 protein, matching rows form one entry showing the most common genes and DNA. These V and J calls originate from TCRdb's pipeline instead of the authors' own analysis. Counted in this sample were about 1.1 million distinct CDR3 sequences; approximately 38% of them appeared once. The ten largest clones take up approximately 14% of the sample.

The donors were around 39 Caucasian individuals from Russia, aged roughly 6 to 100 years, who were systemically healthy. Each donor gave 8.5 to 10 milliliters of peripheral blood, collected into EDTA-treated Vacutainer tubes. Ficoll-Paque density-gradient centrifugation was used to isolate PBMCs, with at least 6.5 million obtained per sample. Trizol reagent was used to extract total RNA from the PBMCs, yielding at least 6 micrograms per sample. The percentages of naive CD45RAhigh/CD27high T cells were determined by flow cytometry on a PBMC aliquot from every donor. Including the terminal cysteine and phenylalanine, the CDR3 comprises 15 residues. CDR3 DNA only is kept here, 45 bases in frame from base 1. The germline V gene sets CDR1 to ENHRY and CDR2 to SYGVKD. V is cut back by 6 bases and J by 0 bases, with 7 bases in the junction unmatched. Findings and caveats that apply to the study as a whole: The long-lived group showed more naive CD4+ T cells, fewer expanded clones and increased TCR diversity than the aged group, suggesting age selection. Since profiling was done on bulk unsorted PBMCs, naive and antigen-experienced compartments could not be conclusively compared. Estimates of total diversity from one million sequenced T cells were regarded as lower bounds and underestimates. Observed TCR beta diversity per million T cells fell roughly linearly with age, and a significant reduction was already apparent by age roughly 41. Because donor CMV infection status was unknown, age-related changes in expanded clonotypes were potentially confounded. A strong correlation was found between observed TCR beta diversity and the percentage of naive T cells measured by flow cytometry.

In regard to this clonotype: What this receptor recognizes is not known. Per-nucleotide qualities are absent, and no much larger clonotype sits a single base away.

In this chain, TRBV10-3 is recombined with TRBJ1-1; TRBD1 matches 7 bases in the middle. This receptor was identified in a man aged 18 to 30 in good health. Sequenced input: blood. The nucleotide sequence is TGTGCCATCAGGCCTGGACAGGTGATGAACACTGAAGCTTTCTTT. Its product reads: CAIRPGQVMNTEAFF.